Below are 10 T cell receptor beta chains sequenced from a single sample in a study of OX40 agonist ivuxolimab in advanced cancers. Libraries were prepared by immunoSEQ multiplex PCR; TCRdb keeps only in-frame clonotypes and omits some of them. This table holds tens of thousands of clones, 82% found once. Sample: CD4+ or CD8+ T cells sorted from blood, taken in a trial of the OX40 agonist ivuxolimab. The receptors here all came from an adult with an advanced solid tumor such as melanoma, head and neck, liver or kidney cancer.

The chain couples TRBV5-1 to TRBJ1-1, with 9 bases identical to TRBD1. This CDR3 has 19 amino acids. The germline gives CDR1 SGHRS, CDR2 YFSETQ. V shed 4 bases and J 1 base; nucleotides not matched to a gene: 17. The CDR3 region has the DNA TGCGCCAGCAGCAAGATAACCGGGACAGGGAGCGTAGGGAACACTGAAGCTTTCTTT. Translating it yields CASSKITGTGSVGNTEAFF.

The rearrangement joins TRBV7-8 to TRBJ2-3, with D hard to call. The CDR3 sequence is 14 residues long. Germline V gene data show CDR1 as SGHVS and CDR2 as FQNEAQ. V was clipped by 3 bases and J by 3 bases, with 10 bases between them. The CDR3 here is CASSFRTETDTQYF. The CDR3, as DNA: TGTGCCAGCAGCTTCAGGACGGAAACAGATACGCAGTATTTT.

The V call is TRBV6-1, the J call TRBJ2-7; TRBD1 aligns across 7 bases. Germline V gene data show CDR1 as MNHNS and CDR2 as SASEGT. This CDR3 has 15 residues. V lost 6 bases, J lost 4 bases, and 12 bases stayed unmatched. CDR3 protein: CASRGTGTAIYEQYF. The CDR3 bases are TGTGCCAGCAGAGGTACCGGGACAGCAATATACGAGCAGTACTTC.

The chain carries TRBV18 and TRBJ2-3; TRBD2 matches at 11 bases. Germline V gene lookup returns CDR1 KGHSH and CDR2 LQKENI. J was trimmed by 3 bases and V by 3 bases; bases with no gene match: 5. The CDR3 sequence is 16 residues long. The CDR3 DNA sequence: TGTGCCAGCTCACCCCTTGCTAGCGGGAGGACAGATACGCAGTATTTT. It yields the protein CASSPLASGRTDTQYF. The full variable domain, completed using reference TRBV18 and TRBJ2-3, is NAGVMQNPRHLVRRRGQEARLRCSPMKGHSHVYWYRQLPEEGLKFMVYLQKENIIDESGMPKERFSAEFPKEGPSILRIQQVVRGDSAAYFCASSPLASGRTDTQYFGPGTRLTVL.

This chain uses TRBV28 with TRBJ1-5; no definite D call. The CDR3 is made up of 18 amino acids. Germline CDR1 reads MDHEN; CDR2 reads SYDVKM. Trimming left V 2 bases short and J 1 base short, with 18 bases between. The CDR3 region has the DNA TGTGCCAGCAGTTTACCTGAGGGCGACCCCCTAAGCAATCAGCCCCAGCATTTT. Amino acids: CASSLPEGDPLSNQPQHF.

The chain employs TRBV7-2 and TRBJ2-3; 11 bases line up with TRBD2. Germline CDR1 and CDR2: SGHTA and FQGNSA. V gave up 1 base and J gave up 4 bases; unmatched junction bases: 1. The CDR3 is made up of 15 amino acids. CDR3 nucleotide sequence: TGTGCCAGCAGCTTAGGACTAGCGGGACCAGATACGCAGTATTTT. Its translation is CASSLGLAGPDTQYF.

The chain employs TRBV5-8 and TRBJ1-2; D unresolved. The CDR3 covers 16 residues. CDR1 is SGHTS, CDR2 YDEGEE, per germline. Trimming removed 3 bases at V and 6 bases at J, with 21 bases between. The CDR3 reads CASSYLGTRTSHGYTF. The CDR3, as DNA: TGTGCCAGCAGCTACCTGGGTACCAGGACCTCTCATGGCTACACCTTC.

This clone has a handful of counts. The chain carries TRBV19 and TRBJ2-7; possibly TRBD2 for D (5 bases). The ends were cut back, 2 bases at V and 0 bases at J, with 8 bases in the middle. The germline V gene has CDR1 LNHDA and CDR2 SQIVND (reference sequence). The CDR3 runs 14 residues. CDR3 sequence reads: CASSISGNSYEQYF. In DNA form, the CDR3 reads TGTGCCAGTAGTATATCCGGGAACTCCTACGAGCAGTACTTC.

The gene calls are TRBV20-1 and TRBJ2-7, with a tentative D call TRBD2 (5 bases). V lost 6 bases, J lost 4 bases, and 10 bases lay in between. Germline-derived CDR1 and CDR2 are DFQATT and SNEGSKA (reference sequence). The CDR3 length is 11 residues. CDR3 sequence: CSAPDSYEQYF. Here the CDR3 DNA reads TGCAGTGCGCCGGACTCGTACGAGCAGTACTTC.

The V gene is TRBV20-1, the J gene TRBJ1-1; D may be TRBD1 (6 bases). Germline CDR1 reads DFQATT; CDR2 reads SNEGSKA (reference sequence). V was pared by 6 bases and J by 7 bases, with 12 bases between. The CDR3 loop spans 11 amino acids. CDR3 loop: CSASHRVEAFF. Written as DNA, the CDR3 is TGCAGTGCATCTCACAGGGTTGAAGCTTTCTTT.